This T cell receptor beta chain appears in the sequencing data of a study of blood T cell repertoires in COVID-19. Overall study context: Acute and convalescent COVID-19 samples came from the United States, Italy and Spain.

Recruited during active infection, patients (from Seattle) were subsequently followed longitudinally. The method was immunoSEQ multiplex PCR; TCRdb's version includes in-frame clones alone and lacks a portion of them. The sample includes around 200,000 clones, around 85% seen only once; the top ten take 15% to 20%. Sequencing was done on a sample of peripheral blood. The receptor was isolated from a person aged 70 to 85 with COVID-19, enrolled during active disease.

The CDR3 here is CASSLAGTGGYNEQFF. In nucleotides, the CDR3 is TGTGCCAGCAGCTTAGCCGGGACAGGGGGCTACAATGAGCAGTTCTTC. The V call is TRBV7-2, the J call TRBJ2-1; 11 bases align to TRBD1. This CDR3 comprises 16 residues. Germline V CDR1 and CDR2: SGHTA, FQGNSA. With 0 bases clipped from V and 3 bases from J, the junction kept 1 base outside the gene matches. Drawing the rest from reference TRBV7-2 and TRBJ2-1, the complete variable domain is GAGVSQSPSNKVTEKGKDVELRCDPISGHTALYWYRQSLGQGLEFLIYFQGNSAPDKSGLPSDRFSAERTGGSVSTLTIQRTQQEDSAVYLCASSLAGTGGYNEQFFGPGTRLTVL.